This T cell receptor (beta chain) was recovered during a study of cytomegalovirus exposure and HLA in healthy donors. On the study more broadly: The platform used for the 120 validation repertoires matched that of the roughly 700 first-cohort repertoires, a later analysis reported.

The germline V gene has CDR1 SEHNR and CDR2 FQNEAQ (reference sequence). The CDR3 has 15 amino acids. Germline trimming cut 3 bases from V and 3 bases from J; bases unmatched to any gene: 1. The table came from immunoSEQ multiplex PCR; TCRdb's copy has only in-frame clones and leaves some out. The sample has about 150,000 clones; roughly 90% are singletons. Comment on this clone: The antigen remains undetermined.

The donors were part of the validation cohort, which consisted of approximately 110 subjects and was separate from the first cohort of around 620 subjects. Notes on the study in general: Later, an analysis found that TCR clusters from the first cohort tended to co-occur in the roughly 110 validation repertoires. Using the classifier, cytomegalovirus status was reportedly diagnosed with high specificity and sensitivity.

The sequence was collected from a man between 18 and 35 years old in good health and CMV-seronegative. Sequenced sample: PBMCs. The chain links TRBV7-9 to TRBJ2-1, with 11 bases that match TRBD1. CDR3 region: CASSLGQGVYNEQFF. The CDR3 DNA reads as TGTGCCAGCAGCTTGGGACAGGGGGTCTACAATGAGCAGTTCTTC. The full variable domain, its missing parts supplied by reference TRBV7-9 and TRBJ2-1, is DTGVSQNPRHKITKRGQNVTFRCDPISEHNRLYWYRQTLGQGPEFLTYFQNEAQLEKSRLLSDRFSAERPKGSFSTLEIQRTEQGDSAMYLCASSLGQGVYNEQFFGPGTRLTVL.